This TCR beta chain was sequenced during a study of Graves' ophthalmopathy and Graves' hyperthyroidism (dated by TCRdb to the late 2010s). With respect to the entire study: Peripheral blood was collected at initial diagnosis, before any treatment. The study used TCR beta repertoire signatures to distinguish Graves' ophthalmopathy from Graves' hyperthyroidism and to predict progression to ophthalmopathy. In total, around 140 blood samples were TCR-sequenced: 43 ophthalmopathy, 75 hyperthyroidism and approximately 17 hyperthyroidism-to-ophthalmopathy patients. To explore V-J signatures distinguishing ophthalmopathy from hyperthyroidism, a discovery set of under 110 patients (fewer than 45 ophthalmopathy, about 57 stable hyperthyroidism) was enrolled. The independent validation cohort included approximately 19 hyperthyroidism patients plus 17 patients who later progressed from hyperthyroidism to ophthalmopathy. In six hyperthyroidism patients, the T-cell repertoire of thyroid tissue was compared with the T-cell repertoire of blood. After sampling, hyperthyroidism patients received methimazole starting at 30 mg daily, and ophthalmopathy patients received high-dose intravenous methylprednisolone. Overall study outcomes, separate from this receptor: No statistical method was used to set the sample size in advance, and the investigators knew which group each participant was assigned to. Most of the expanded thyroid clonotypes with a frequency above 0.001 were also detected in blood, and it was suggested that the thyroid immune response may be reflected by blood repertoires. Ophthalmopathy was separated from stable hyperthyroidism by the 13-signature model with about 89% sensitivity and roughly 83% specificity in cross-validation and with 80%/75% in the test set. In validation, the model predicted ophthalmopathy progression with about 71% sensitivity and 72.22% specificity; fewer than 15 predicted patients were CT-confirmed with GO in a median of around 6.5 months.

Patients with ophthalmopathy had moderately to severely active disease, with a Clinical Activity Score of 3 or more, a NOSPECS grade of 4 or more, and a disease duration of less than 3 months. Patients with other autoimmune diseases, uncontrolled infections, pregnancy or lactation were excluded from the study. Clinical symptoms, serum thyroxine, TRAb, thyroid ultrasound and orbital computed tomography formed the basis of the diagnosis. Using Ficoll-Paque density gradient centrifugation, PBMCs were isolated from 9.5 to 10 ml of fresh peripheral blood. Total RNA was extracted with Trizol reagent and quality-checked on an Agilent 2100 Bioanalyzer. V ends up 1 base short and J 5 bases short, with an unmatched junction base count of 7. The CDR3 runs 15 residues from the cysteine to the phenylalanine. Only CDR3 DNA remains: 45 bases, in frame from the first base. CDR1 and CDR2, looked up from the germline V gene, are LGHNA and YNFKEQ.

TCR beta CDR3 regions were amplified from RNA transcripts for repertoire sequencing. A first-round RT-PCR used HTBI primers with the Qiagen OneStep RT-PCR kit, followed by a second-round multiplex PCR, size selection and purification. Sequencing of the libraries was carried out on an Illumina HiSeq2000 in paired-end mode with 100 bp reads. Regarding the original processing steps: Reads were processed with SOAPnuke, discarding reads with adapters, uncalled bases, mean Phred below 15, or no exact constant-primer or identifier match. High-quality paired reads were merged with COPE v1.2.5. Each unique nucleotide sequence was treated as a clonotype, and MiTCR v1.1 was used to align the clonotypes to the IMGT TRB V, D and J references. The analysis was limited to V-J combinations with a frequency above 0.0001, which together covered 99% to 99.2% of repertoires. For each V-J combination, a TCR clonal expansion and chaos score was defined as the ratio of F50 clonal expansion to chaos observed in the TCRdist matrix. Welch's t-statistics and random forest were used to narrow the features down to 13 V-J combinations, which were then fed into a naive Bayes classifier. Thyroid-blood repertoire similarity was quantified with the Morisita-Horn index. TCRdb cleaned the public reads at Q25 with fastp, built clones with MiXCR and kept in-frame beta chains. Each CDR3 protein appears once, grouped with its most common genes and DNA. Here the V and J calls rest on TCRdb's processing, not on the authors' analysis. This sample lists about 340,000 distinct CDR3 sequences; 15% to 20% were detected once. Together, the top ten hold 9% to 15% of the sample.

This clonotype is a singleton in its sample. Its antigen remains undetermined. No per-base quality is available; no much larger clone lies one base away. One read is thin evidence. The receptor was derived from an adult man with Graves' ophthalmopathy. Input material: peripheral blood. Recombination joined TRBV4-2 with TRBJ2-5; 7 bases in the middle match TRBD2. At the DNA level, the sequence is TGTGCCAGCAGCCAAGTACCTGGGGGGGGGGAGACCCAGTACTTC. Translated, it gives CASSQVPGGGETQYF.